This T cell receptor (beta chain) comes out of a study of blood T cell repertoires in COVID-19. This clone was detected a few times. V shed 5 bases and J shed 6 bases, with 13 bases lying between them. The CDR3 length is 14 residues. Germline V lookup: CDR1 MNHEY, CDR2 SMNVEV (reference sequence). Sequenced by immunoSEQ multiplex PCR; TCRdb stores in-frame clones only, minus some. The table includes 210,000 or so clones, around 85% detected once. The specimen sequenced was peripheral blood. The clonotype comes from a human donor in a cohort sampled during active COVID-19. The gene calls are TRBV27 and TRBJ1-4; tentative D call: TRBD1 (6 bases). The CDR3: CASSVRGYYEKLFF. In nucleotides, the CDR3 is TGTGCCAGCAGTGTCAGGGGTTATTATGAAAAACTGTTTTTT.